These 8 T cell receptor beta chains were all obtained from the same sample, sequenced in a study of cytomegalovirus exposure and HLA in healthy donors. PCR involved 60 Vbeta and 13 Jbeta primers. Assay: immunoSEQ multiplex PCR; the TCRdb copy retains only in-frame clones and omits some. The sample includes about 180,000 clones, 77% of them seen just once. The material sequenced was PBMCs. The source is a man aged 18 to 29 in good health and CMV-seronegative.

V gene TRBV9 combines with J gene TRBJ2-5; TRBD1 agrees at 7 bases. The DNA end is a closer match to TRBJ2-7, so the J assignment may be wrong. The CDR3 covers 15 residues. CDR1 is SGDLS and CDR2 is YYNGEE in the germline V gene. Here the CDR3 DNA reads TGTGCCAGCAGCATGACGGCCGGGACAGCTTACGAGCAGTACTTC. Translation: CASSMTAGTAYEQYF.

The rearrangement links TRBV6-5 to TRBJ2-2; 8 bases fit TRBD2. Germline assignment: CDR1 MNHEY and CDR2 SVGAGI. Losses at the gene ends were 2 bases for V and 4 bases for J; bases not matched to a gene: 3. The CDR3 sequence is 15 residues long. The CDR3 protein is CASSYAGGSTGELFF. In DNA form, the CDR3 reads TGTGCCAGCAGTTACGCGGGGGGTAGCACCGGGGAGCTGTTTTTT.

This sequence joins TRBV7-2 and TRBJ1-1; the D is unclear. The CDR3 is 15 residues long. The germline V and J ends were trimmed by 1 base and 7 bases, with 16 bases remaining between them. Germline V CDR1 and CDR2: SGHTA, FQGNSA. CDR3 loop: CASSLVPVRGDEAFF. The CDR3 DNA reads TGTGCCAGCAGCTTAGTGCCTGTTCGCGGGGATGAAGCTTTCTTT.

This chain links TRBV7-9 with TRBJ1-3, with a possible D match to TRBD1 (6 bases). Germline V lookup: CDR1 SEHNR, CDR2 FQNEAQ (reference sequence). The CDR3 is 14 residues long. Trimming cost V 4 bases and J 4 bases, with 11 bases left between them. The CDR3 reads CASSSSDRGNTIYF. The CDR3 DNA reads TGTGCCAGCAGCTCGAGTGACAGGGGAAACACCATATATTTT.

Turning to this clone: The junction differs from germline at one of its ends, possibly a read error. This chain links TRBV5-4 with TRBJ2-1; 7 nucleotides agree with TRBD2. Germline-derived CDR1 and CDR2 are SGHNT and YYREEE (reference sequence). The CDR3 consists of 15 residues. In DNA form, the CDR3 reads TGTGCCAGCAGCTTGGATCCCCCACCAAGCGGGGAGCCGGTCTTC. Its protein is CASSLDPPPSGEPVF.

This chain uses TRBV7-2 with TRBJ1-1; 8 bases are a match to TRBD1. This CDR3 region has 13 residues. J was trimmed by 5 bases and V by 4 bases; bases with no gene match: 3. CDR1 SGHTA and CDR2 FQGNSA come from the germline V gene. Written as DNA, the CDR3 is TGTGCCAGCAGCTCCCAGGGGGCAACTGAAGCTTTCTTT. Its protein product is CASSSQGATEAFF.

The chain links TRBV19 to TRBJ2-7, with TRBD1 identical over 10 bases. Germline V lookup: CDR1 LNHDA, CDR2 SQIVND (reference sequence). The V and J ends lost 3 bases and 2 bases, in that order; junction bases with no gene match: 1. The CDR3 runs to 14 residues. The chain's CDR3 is CASSIGTGAYEQYF. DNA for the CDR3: TGTGCCAGTAGTATCGGGACAGGGGCCTACGAGCAGTACTTC.

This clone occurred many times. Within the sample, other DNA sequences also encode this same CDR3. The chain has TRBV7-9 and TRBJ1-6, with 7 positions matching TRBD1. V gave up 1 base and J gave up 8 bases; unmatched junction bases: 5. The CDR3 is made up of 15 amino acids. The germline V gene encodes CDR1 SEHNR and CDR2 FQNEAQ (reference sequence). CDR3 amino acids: CASSLGDRVDSPLHF. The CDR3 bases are TGTGCCAGCAGCTTAGGCGACAGGGTGGATTCACCCCTCCACTTT.